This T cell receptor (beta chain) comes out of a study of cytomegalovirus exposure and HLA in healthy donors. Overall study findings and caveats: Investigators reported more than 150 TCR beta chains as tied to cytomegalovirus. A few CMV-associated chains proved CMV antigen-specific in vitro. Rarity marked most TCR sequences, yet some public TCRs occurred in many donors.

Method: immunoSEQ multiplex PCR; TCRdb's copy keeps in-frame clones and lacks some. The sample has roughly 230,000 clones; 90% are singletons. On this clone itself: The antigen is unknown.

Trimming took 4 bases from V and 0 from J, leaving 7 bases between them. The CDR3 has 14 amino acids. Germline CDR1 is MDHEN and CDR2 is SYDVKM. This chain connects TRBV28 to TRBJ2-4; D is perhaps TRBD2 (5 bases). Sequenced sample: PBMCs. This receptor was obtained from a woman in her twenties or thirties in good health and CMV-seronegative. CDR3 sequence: CASSYRGAKNIQYF. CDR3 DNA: TGTGCCAGCAGTTATCGGGGAGCCAAAAACATTCAGTACTTC.